Listed here is a single TCR beta chain. This table comes from immunoSEQ multiplex PCR, and its TCRdb copy is limited to in-frame clones, with some not included. The data contain 140,000 or so clones, over 75% of them seen just once; the ten biggest clones take up around 12%. Stated time point: baseline pretreatment blood. Treatment: 15 Gy SBRT to primary tumor, nephrectomy 4 weeks later. Serial blood draws occurred at baseline and 2 and 4 weeks post-SBRT. The tumor was a clear cell renal cell carcinoma. This specimen belongs to a study of radiation and T cells in renal cell carcinoma. Trimming removed 1 base at V and 7 bases at J, with 16 bases between. The CDR3 loop spans 15 amino acids. CDR1 is SGHTA and CDR2 is FQGNSA in the germline V gene.

The V gene is TRBV7-2, the J gene TRBJ2-5; D is unresolved. The receptor comes from a woman in her forties or fifties with renal cell carcinoma. The source was blood, collected from a patient whose treatment included radiotherapy and nephrectomy. CDR3 sequence: CASSLGGLIGATQYF. The CDR3 nucleotides are TGTGCCAGCAGCTTAGGGGGTCTTATCGGCGCGACCCAGTACTTC.